These 29 T cell receptor beta chains originate from one sample sequenced in a study of a mutant IDH1 vaccine in newly diagnosed glioma. Which antigens these TCRs recognize remains unknown. Libraries were prepared by immunoSEQ multiplex PCR; TCRdb keeps only in-frame clonotypes and omits some of them. The sample shows about 27,000 clones, 83% of them seen only once. This sample's time point: week 35, safety follow-up. Topical imiquimod was applied with each vaccine dose, which held 300 ug of mutant IDH1 20-mer peptide. Sequenced material: PBMCs, taken from a glioma patient whose treatment included an IDH1 peptide vaccine. The receptor source for this set is a man younger than 45 with glioma.

The rearrangement joins TRBV9 to TRBJ2-7; 9 bases fit TRBD1. Germline V gene sequence: CDR1 SGDLS, CDR2 YYNGEE. The V and J ends lost 0 bases and 2 bases, in that order; junction bases with no gene match: 6. CDR3 size: 16 residues. The chain's CDR3 is CASSVATTGGPYEQYF. The CDR3 DNA follows: TGTGCCAGCAGCGTAGCTACCACAGGGGGCCCCTACGAGCAGTACTTC.

The count of this clone is one. The V call is TRBV19, the J call TRBJ2-2, with 9 bases aligning to TRBD2. CDR1 LNHDA and CDR2 SQIVND come from the germline V gene (reference sequence). This CDR3 contains 16 residues. J lost 9 bases, V lost 3 bases, and 11 bases had no gene match. The CDR3 spells CASSILAGGGPRELFF. Written as DNA, the CDR3 is TGTGCCAGTAGTATCTTGGCGGGAGGGGGTCCCAGGGAGCTGTTTTTT.

V usage is TRBV6-1 and J usage is TRBJ1-1; TRBD1 agrees at 7 bases. This CDR3 comprises 12 residues. Unmatched junction bases numbered 6, after V lost 9 bases and J lost 5 bases. CDR1 is MNHNS, CDR2 SASEGT, per germline. The CDR3 DNA follows: TGTGCCAGTGACAGGGTAGGGACTGAAGCTTTCTTT. It yields the protein CASDRVGTEAFF.

The chain uses TRBV5-1 and TRBJ2-3, with D tentatively TRBD2 (6 bases). The CDR3 sequence is 15 residues long. Germline V gene sequence: CDR1 SGHRS, CDR2 YFSETQ. V gave up 0 bases and J gave up 0 bases, with 8 bases separating them. CDR3 DNA sequence: TGCGCCAGCAGCTTGGGCGGGACTAGCACAGATACGCAGTATTTT. It encodes CASSLGGTSTDTQYF.

This sequence joins TRBV9 and TRBJ1-4; D gene uncertain. V was shortened by 4 bases and J by 6 bases, with 19 bases between the two germline ends. This CDR3 has 16 amino acids. Looked up from germline, CDR1 is SGDLS and CDR2 is YYNGEE. CDR3 sequence reads: CASSNPIGPRDEKLFF. The CDR3 nucleotides are TGTGCCAGCAGCAACCCTATTGGACCCCGGGATGAAAAACTGTTTTTT.

The CDR3 DNA reads as TGTGCCAGCTCACCACCGTACGGGAGGGGTTCTGGGGCCAACGTCCTGACTTTC. Translation gives CASSPPYGRGSGANVLTF. The V call is TRBV18, the J call TRBJ2-6; 8 bases line up with TRBD2. Germline V lookup: CDR1 KGHSH, CDR2 LQKENI. The trim removed 0 bases at V and 1 base at J, leaving 5 bases unmatched. CDR3 length: 18 amino acids.

The V gene is TRBV7-3, the J gene TRBJ2-2; D might be TRBD1 (6 bases). CDR3 length: 15 residues. Germline CDR1 and CDR2: SGHTA and FQGTGA. V was shortened by 3 bases and J by 6 bases, with 14 bases between the two germline ends. The CDR3, as DNA: TGTGCCAGCAGCTTCGGGACACAGAGGGCCGGGGAGCTGTTTTTT. Its protein is CASSFGTQRAGELFF.

The CDR3 DNA reads as TGTGCCTGGAGTGTAACAGTCAATGAGCAGTTCTTC. Its translation: CAWSVTVNEQFF. The chain uses TRBV30 and TRBJ2-1; D not certain. The CDR3 consists of 12 residues. V lost 0 bases, J lost 6 bases, and 6 bases lay in between. CDR1 and CDR2 (germline): GTSNPN, SVGIG (reference sequence).

V and J are TRBV29-1 and TRBJ2-3; D is undetermined. Germline lookup yields CDR1 SQVTM and CDR2 ANQGSEA. V was clipped by 3 bases and J by 6 bases, with 7 bases between them. This CDR3 spans 11 amino acids. The CDR3 DNA reads as TGCAGCGTTGATCTCCCCGATACGCAGTATTTT. Translated, it gives CSVDLPDTQYF.

The chain joins TRBV28 to TRBJ1-3; 7 nucleotides match TRBD1. In germline, CDR1 is MDHEN, CDR2 SYDVKM. The CDR3 extends over 15 amino acids. The ends lost 5 bases at V and 2 bases at J; junction bases unmatched: 6. The CDR3 sequence: CASSPDRVAGNTIYF. CDR3 DNA sequence: TGTGCCAGCAGTCCCGACAGGGTGGCTGGAAACACCATATATTTT. Complete variable domain (other parts from reference TRBV28 and TRBJ1-3): DVKVTQSSRYLVKRTGEKVFLECVQDMDHENMFWYRQDPGLGLRLIYFSYDVKMKEKGDIPEGYSVSREKKERFSLILESASTNQTSMYLCASSPDRVAGNTIYFGEGSWLTVV.

To note about this clone: This sample includes further DNA sequences coding for the same CDR3. The V gene is TRBV5-1, the J gene TRBJ2-5; D uncertain. V shed 2 bases and J shed 2 bases, with 10 bases lying between them. The CDR3 runs to 14 residues. From germline, CDR1 is SGHRS and CDR2 YFSETQ. The CDR3 reads CASSLQARQETQYF. The CDR3 nucleotides are TGCGCCAGCAGCTTACAAGCGAGACAAGAGACCCAGTACTTC.

The chain has TRBV5-1 and TRBJ1-5, with 7 bases lining up with TRBD1. CDR1 SGHRS and CDR2 YFSETQ come from the germline V gene. The length of the CDR3 is 15 residues. V gave up 0 bases and J gave up 5 bases; unmatched junction bases: 5. The CDR3 spells CASSLAGTDYQPQHF. DNA for the CDR3: TGCGCCAGCAGCTTGGCCGGGACAGATTATCAGCCCCAGCATTTT. The full variable domain, with the rest looked up from reference TRBV5-1 and TRBJ1-5, is KAGVTQTPRYLIKTRGQQVTLSCSPISGHRSVSWYQQTPGQGLQFLFEYFSETQRNKGNFPGRFSGRQFSNSRSEMNVSTLELGDSALYLCASSLAGTDYQPQHFGDGTRLSIL.

The chain couples TRBV18 to TRBJ1-3; D is possibly TRBD1 (6 bases). The CDR3 spans 12 residues. Per the germline V gene, CDR1 is KGHSH and CDR2 is LQKENI. V dropped 5 bases and J dropped 8 bases, with 10 bases sitting between them. The CDR3 DNA reads TGTGCCAGCTCATCAAAGGGGGACACCATATATTTT. Its translation: CASSSKGDTIYF.

The chain uses TRBV6-5 and TRBJ2-7; a weak D match, TRBD1 (6 bases). V was pared by 2 bases and J by 2 bases, with 13 bases between. CDR3 length: 15 residues. Germline V CDR1 and CDR2: MNHEY, SVGAGI. The CDR3 reads CASSYNREPPYEQYF. Written as DNA, the CDR3 is TGTGCCAGCAGTTACAACAGGGAGCCCCCCTACGAGCAGTACTTC.

V is TRBV7-8 and J is TRBJ1-1, with D maybe TRBD1 (6 bases). The V end lost 0 bases, the J end lost 1 base, and 9 bases lay between the germline ends. This CDR3 is built from 15 residues. CDR1 SGHVS and CDR2 FQNEAQ come from the germline V gene. DNA for the CDR3: TGTGCCAGCAGCTTAGCACAGGGCCGGAACACTGAAGCTTTCTTT. This translates into CASSLAQGRNTEAFF.

CDR3 sequence (DNA): TGTGCCAGCTCACCCCCGCTGGCGGGGCACGAGCAGTACTTC. Protein product: CASSPPLAGHEQYF. The chain combines TRBV18 with TRBJ2-7; TRBD2 might be the D (6 bases). V was shortened by 3 bases and J by 5 bases, with 14 bases between the two germline ends. Germline CDR1 and CDR2: KGHSH and LQKENI. CDR3 length: 14 residues.

The V call is TRBV15, the J call TRBJ2-7; a possible D gene is TRBD1 (5 bases). Trimming removed 5 bases from V and 7 bases from J, with 21 bases in between. The CDR3 loop spans 15 amino acids. Germline CDR1 LNHNV, CDR2 YYDKDF (reference sequence). In DNA, the CDR3 is TGTGCCACCAGCCGAATGAAGACAGTGTTGGGGGAGCAGTACTTC. This codes for CATSRMKTVLGEQYF.

The J gene is TRBJ2-2, the V gene TRBV11-3; D remains ambiguous. V lost 5 bases, J lost 6 bases, and 10 bases lay in between. This CDR3 contains 13 residues. Per germline, CDR1 SGHNT and CDR2 YENEEA. CDR3 sequence: CASSGVFSGELFF. DNA for the CDR3: TGTGCCAGCAGCGGGGTGTTTTCCGGGGAGCTGTTTTTT. The full variable domain, rest sourced from reference TRBV11-3 and TRBJ2-2, is EAGVVQSPRYKIIEKKQPVAFWCNPISGHNTLYWYLQNLGQGPELLIRYENEEAVDDSQLPKDRFSAERLKGVDSTLKIQPAELGDSAVYLCASSGVFSGELFFGEGSRLTVL.

J is TRBJ1-2 and V is TRBV6-1; D is possibly TRBD1 (5 bases). Germline-derived CDR1 and CDR2 are MNHNS and SASEGT. V gave up 10 bases and J gave up 3 bases, with 6 bases separating them. The length of the CDR3 is 10 residues. As DNA, the CDR3 is TGTGCCATGGGGGACTATGGCTACACCTTC. This codes for CAMGDYGYTF.

This chain joins TRBV28 and TRBJ1-2, with D perhaps matching TRBD1 (6 bases). Trimming removed 6 bases from V and 4 bases from J, with 12 bases in between. CDR1 and CDR2 (germline): MDHEN, SYDVKM. This CDR3 contains 13 residues. The CDR3 coding sequence is TGTGCCAGCAGCCTCAGGGGTGGCTATGGCTACACCTTC. It encodes CASSLRGGYGYTF.

This clone occurred a few times. The chain carries TRBV15 and TRBJ1-1; D is possibly TRBD1 (5 bases). This CDR3 contains 13 residues. CDR1 and CDR2 from the germline V gene are LNHNV and YYDKDF (reference sequence). Deletions cut 8 bases from V and 2 bases from J, with 12 bases between. This chain's CDR3 is CATSEGANTEAFF. The CDR3 DNA sequence: TGTGCCACCTCCGAAGGGGCAAACACTGAAGCTTTCTTT.

The chain uses TRBV28 and TRBJ2-2; D perhaps matches TRBD1 (6 bases). Between the trimmed V and J ends, which lost 10 bases and 2 bases, there was a span of 14 bases. This CDR3 is built from 14 residues. CDR1 is MDHEN and CDR2 is SYDVKM in the germline V gene. This CDR3 reads CATETGVNTGELFF. CDR3 bases: TGTGCCACCGAGACAGGAGTTAACACCGGGGAGCTGTTTTTT.

This clone was counted once. V and J are TRBV29-1 and TRBJ2-1; the match to TRBD2 covers 13 bases. Looked up from germline, CDR1 is SQVTM and CDR2 is ANQGSEA. This CDR3 region has 14 residues. The junction had 3 bases not matched to a gene; V was cut back by 4 bases and J by 6 bases. CDR3 amino acids: CSVVGLAGFNEQFF. Here the CDR3 DNA reads TGCAGCGTTGTGGGACTAGCGGGGTTCAATGAGCAGTTCTTC.

The chain couples TRBV21-1 to TRBJ2-7; the table's D call, TRBD2, was not checked against the DNA. TRBV21-1 is a pseudogene locus. The CDR3 is made up of 16 amino acids. This CDR3 reads CASKGGASRVRYEQYF. The DNA for the CDR3 is TGTGCCAGCAAGGGGGGGGCCTCTAGGGTGCGTTACGAGCAGTACTTC.

The chain carries TRBV30 and TRBJ1-5, with D unclear. V was shortened by 0 bases and J by 3 bases, with 6 bases between the two germline ends. The CDR3 has 13 amino acids. CDR1 GTSNPN and CDR2 SVGIG come from the germline V gene (reference sequence). The CDR3 DNA sequence: TGTGCCTGGAGTGTACAGAACAATCAGCCCCAGCATTTT. This sequence encodes CAWSVQNNQPQHF.

The chain is built from TRBV29-1 and TRBJ2-1, with 8 bases aligning to TRBD2. Trimming took 0 bases from V and 8 from J; bases not matched to a gene: 12. The CDR3 covers 16 residues. In germline, CDR1 is SQVTM, CDR2 ANQGSEA. CDR3 residues: CSVEDAAGGPGHEQFF. In DNA, the CDR3 is TGCAGCGTTGAAGATGCGGCGGGAGGCCCCGGACATGAGCAGTTCTTC.

The CDR3 nucleotides read TGTGCCAGTAGTCCCCAGGGACGAGTCCGCAATGAGCAGTTCTTC. It encodes CASSPQGRVRNEQFF. The rearrangement links TRBV19 to TRBJ2-1, with D possibly being TRBD1 or TRBD2 (5 bases each). Germline loops: CDR1 LNHDA, CDR2 SQIVND (reference sequence). V lost 5 bases to trimming and J lost 6 bases, with 17 bases between them. The CDR3 extends over 15 amino acids.

This clone was recorded only once. The chain combines TRBV11-2 with TRBJ2-7, with 7 bases identical to TRBD1. The CDR3 extends over 13 amino acids. Trimming cost V 10 bases and J 1 base; bases outside gene matches: 7. The V gene's germline CDR1 is SGHAT and CDR2 FQNNGV. The CDR3 DNA reads TGTGCCACCAGGACAGGCGATTCCTACGAGCAGTACTTC. This encodes CATRTGDSYEQYF.

The chain links TRBV14 to TRBJ2-3; possibly TRBD2 for D (6 bases). Germline values: CDR1 SGHDN, CDR2 FVKESK. The CDR3 totals 15 residues. V lost 3 bases and J lost 2, with 12 bases in between. CDR3 residues: CASSHRDFNTDTQYF. CDR3 sequence (DNA): TGTGCCAGCAGCCACAGGGACTTTAACACAGATACGCAGTATTTT. Based on the CDR3 plus reference TRBV14 and TRBJ2-3, the full variable domain is EAGVTQFPSHSVIEKGQTVTLRCDPISGHDNLYWYRRVMGKEIKFLLHFVKESKQDESGMPNNRFLAERTGGTYSTLKVQPAELEDSGVYFCASSHRDFNTDTQYFGPGTRLTVL.